These T cell receptor beta chains were read from a single sample in a study of radiotherapy plus CTLA-4 blockade in lung cancer. Assay used: immunoSEQ multiplex PCR; TCRdb lists only in-frame clones, some missing. The top ten clones hold about 2.2% of a sample with about 51,000 clones, about 77% of them seen once. Source: peripheral blood, taken from a patient treated with radiotherapy plus ipilimumab. These TCRs come from a human donor with non-small cell lung cancer whose response to radiotherapy plus ipilimumab could not be evaluated. Both conserved end residues are part of each CDR3. The order of the fields is CDR3 length, D gene, J gene, V gene, CDR3 DNA, CDR3 protein. A D gene is named only where the DNA matches it firmly.

15 TRBD1 TRBJ2-1 TRBV7-3 TGTGCCAGCAGCCTTCAGGGACAGGGTTACAATGAGCAGTTCTTC CASSLQGQGYNEQFF
17 TRBD1 TRBJ1-1 TRBV4-1 TGCGCCAGCAGCCAAGATAGACCGGGACAGATGAACACTGAAGCTTTCTTT CASSQDRPGQMNTEAFF
17 NA TRBJ2-2 TRBV7-2 TGTGCCAGCAGCTTATCCCGCGGGGCCCTTTACACCGGGGAGCTGTTTTTT CASSLSRGALYTGELFF
15 NA TRBJ1-5 TRBV6-1 TGTGCCAGCAGTTCGCCCTCAGGGGTGGGTCAGCCCCAGCATTTT CASSSPSGVGQPQHF
17 NA TRBJ2-4 TRBV7-9 TGTGCCAGCAGCTCAGGAACCGTACAGCTAGCCAAAAACATTCAGTACTTC CASSSGTVQLAKNIQYF
15 TRBD1 TRBJ1-3 TRBV6-4 TGTGCCAGCAGCGAGACAGGGGCTCCTGGAAACACCATATATTTT CASSETGAPGNTIYF
14 NA TRBJ1-5 TRBV7-2 TGTGCCAGCAGCCAGGGCAGTCCCAATCAGCCCCAGCATTTT CASSQGSPNQPQHF
17 NA TRBJ2-3 TRBV5-8 TGTGCCAGCAGCGCGGGACGCTTGTCGGGAATCACAGATACGCAGTATTTT CASSAGRLSGITDTQYF
16 TRBD2 TRBJ2-2 TRBV5-1 TGCGCCAGCAGCCCCCAAGCGGGAGGGGACACCGGGGAGCTGTTTTTT CASSPQAGGDTGELFF
13 NA TRBJ1-2 TRBV7-9 TGTGCCAGCAGCTTGGCGGGACCCTATGGCTACACCTTC CASSLAGPYGYTF
16 TRBD1 TRBJ1-4 TRBV5-4 TGTGCCAGCAGCTATCGGACAGGGGGCGACGGTGAAAAACTGTTTTTT CASSYRTGGDGEKLFF
13 NA TRBJ1-4 TRBV7-9 TGTGCCAGCAGCTTAGATTCCCTTGAAAAACTGTTTTTT CASSLDSLEKLFF
13 NA TRBJ2-7 TRBV18 TGTGCCAGCTCACCCCTTGAGGCGAGCGAGCAGTACTTC CASSPLEASEQYF
19 TRBD1 TRBJ2-1 TRBV5-1 TGCGCCAGCAGCATCCACGGGACAGGGCCCTACAGCTCCTACAATGAGCAGTTCTTC CASSIHGTGPYSSYNEQFF